This record covers a single T cell receptor (beta chain). As yet, its antigen is unknown. The CDR3 is made up of 15 amino acids. Germline CDR1 reads DFQATT; CDR2 reads SNEGSKA (reference sequence). The record originates from a study of T cells expressing NK-cell markers. Background on the study: Seropositivity for HCMV was found in seven of the eight sequenced donors, with one seronegative. The study, taken as a whole, reports: Four donors showed these clonotypes also leading the CD3+CD56-NKG2C+ fraction. The study found dominant NKG2C+ clonotypes at about 1.0-8% of CD8+ T cells in roughly six donors.

5'RACE template switching with UMIs produced the TCR beta cDNA. TCRdb reprocessed the 5' RACE reads and stores each CDR3 protein as one record, lacking DNA. Its clone listing holds some 410,000 distinct CDR3 sequences. The chain combines TRBV20-1 with TRBJ2-1. The specimen sequenced was blood T cells: a sorted CD56 or NKG2C T cell subset, CD4+ or CD8+ T cells, or bulk PBMC T cells (not recorded which). The TCR comes from a woman aged 18 to 75 in good health. The CDR3 loop is CSARDILAGYNEQFF.